This T cell receptor (beta chain) was observed in a study of Ad26.COV2.S vaccination and SARS-CoV-2 variants. Study-wide context: Donor was in the COV1001 Ad26.COV2.S trial arm. Dosing was one shot or two shots 56 days apart.

The CDR3 covers 17 residues. The V gene end was trimmed by 4 bases and the J gene end by 3 bases; junction bases not matched to a gene: 8. In germline, CDR1 is SGDLS, CDR2 YYNGEE. Regarding treatment: around 19 received Ad26.COV2.S at low or high dose, single or two shots; several received placebo; per-sample allocation not given. All samples were drawn on day 63, counting from the first vaccine or placebo injection. The sample holds one count of this clone. What it recognizes is unknown. Study-wide findings and caveats: Individuals receiving vaccine had higher spike-specific TCR breadth than placebo recipients did.

Some clones are missing from TCRdb's copy, which holds only in-frame ones; the method was immunoSEQ multiplex PCR. The profile covers around 300,000 clones, with around 89% appearing a single time and approximately 5% taken by the ten largest. The TCR originated in a person between 18 and 59 years old who received the Ad26.COV2.S COVID-19 vaccine or a placebo. This chain uses TRBV9 with TRBJ2-3; TRBD2 matches 13 bases. Material: peripheral blood, obtained in a trial of Ad26.COV2.S vaccine versus placebo. CDR3 residues: CASSPKPGLAGTDTQYF. In DNA form, the CDR3 reads TGTGCCAGCAGCCCGAAACCGGGACTAGCGGGGACAGATACGCAGTATTTT.